A selection of T cell receptor beta chains follows, all from one sample in a study of blood T cell repertoires in COVID-19. The protocol was immunoSEQ multiplex PCR, while the TCRdb copy is restricted to in-frame clones and leaves out a portion. The sample consists of around 18,000 clones, approximately 80% of them appearing once. Material: peripheral blood. The receptors derive from a man between 65 and 79 years old with COVID-19, enrolled during active disease. CDR3s include the opening cysteine and the closing phenylalanine or tryptophan. A D gene is named only where the DNA matches it firmly. Part of the rows lack a size; the others show once, few, many or a class for expanded clones.

CDR3 protein | CDR3 DNA | V gene | D gene | clone size | J gene
CASSPIRTGGDGYTF | TGTGCCAGCAGCCCAATCCGGACAGGGGGCGATGGCTACACCTTC | TRBV11-2 | TRBD1 | - | TRBJ1-2
CASSASSFGNQPQHF | TGTGCCAGTAGTGCCTCCAGTTTTGGCAATCAGCCCCAGCATTTT | TRBV19 | - | - | TRBJ1-5
CASSERRGGSYNEQFF | TGTGCCAGCAGTGAACGGCGGGGGGGCTCCTACAATGAGCAGTTCTTC | TRBV2 | TRBD2 | medium-sized | TRBJ2-1
CASSSSTGSYNEQFF | TGTGCCAGCTCATCGTCGACAGGGTCCTACAATGAGCAGTTCTTC | TRBV18 | TRBD1 | - | TRBJ2-1
CASSYGGGHNEQFF | TGTGCCAGCAGCTATGGCGGGGGTCACAATGAGCAGTTCTTC | TRBV13 | TRBD2 | - | TRBJ2-1
CAIRRDGASNQPQHF | TGTGCCATCAGGCGGGATGGGGCAAGCAATCAGCCCCAGCATTTT | TRBV10-3 | - | - | TRBJ1-5
CASSLGQGRTNEKLFF | TGTGCCAGCAGCCTGGGACAGGGGAGAACTAATGAAAAACTGTTTTTT | TRBV5-5 | TRBD1 | - | TRBJ1-4
CASSQAGGETQYF | TGCGCCAGCAGCCAAGCCGGCGGGGAGACCCAGTACTTC | TRBV4-3 | - | - | TRBJ2-5
CASSIDPTGANTEAFF | TGTGCCAGTAGTATAGACCCGACAGGGGCAAACACTGAAGCTTTCTTT | TRBV19 | TRBD1 | - | TRBJ1-1
CASRGQGHSPLHF | TGTGCCAGCAGGGGACAGGGGCATTCACCCCTCCACTTT | TRBV12-3/TRBV12-4 | TRBD1 | - | TRBJ1-6